This T cell receptor beta chain came from a study of PD-L1 blockade in urothelial cancer (dated by TCRdb to 2016 to 2017). Concerning the study at large: Every patient began therapy in the mid-2010s and was given atezolizumab 1,200 mg intravenously every 3 weeks. Whole exome sequencing and RNA sequencing of pretreatment tumors were performed alongside TCR sequencing in the same patients. About 85% of the roughly 30 patients were males with bladder-origin urothelial cancer, and about 65% of the roughly 29 reported a prior smoking history. Durable clinical benefit was defined as progression-free survival longer than 6 months, and TCR features were also tested against progression-free and overall survival. Pretreatment blood TCR-seq was available for about 28 patients, at least one posttreatment blood collection was obtained for around 24 patients, and tumor TCR-seq was available for around 24 patients. Blood samples gave a median of approximately 150,000 T cells and 82,636 unique TCRs, with a median clonality of approximately 0.078. Blood samples were analyzed 3 weeks after the start of treatment (second dose) and 6 weeks after the start of treatment. Durable clinical benefit was achieved by nine patients but not by the remaining 20. Pretreatment tumor samples and matched peripheral blood, collected serially before and after atezolizumab treatment, underwent TCR sequencing. Patients had an ECOG performance status of 0 or 1 and had received between 0 and 3 prior chemotherapy regimens. An exploratory multi-omic analysis was conducted of the somatic, immune and clinical correlates of response to PD-L1 blockade with atezolizumab in urothelial cancer. What the work shows at the level of the full study, not this receptor alone: Because of the small sample size (n = 29) and the many exploratory analyses performed, the results are intended to be regarded as hypothesis-generating. Patients with durable benefit showed greater expansion of tumor-associated TCR clones in peripheral blood 3 weeks after starting treatment (n ≈ 22, p = 0.022). A pretreatment peripheral blood TCR clonality below the median was linked to improved progression-free and overall survival.

Each PCR received spiked-in synthetic TCR analog templates so that absolute template abundance could be estimated from read counts. TCRbeta CDR3 regions were amplified from genomic DNA with bias-controlled V and J gene primers using the immunoSEQ assay. Sequencing of rearranged TCRbeta segments was performed at approximately 20X coverage. As for the authors' bioinformatics: Sequencing errors were corrected by clustering and CDR3s were annotated against IMGT to assign V, D and J genes. Out-of-frame and stop-codon sequences were excluded, and only productive TCRbeta rearrangements were used in downstream analyses. Clonality was calculated as one minus the Shannon entropy normalized by the log of the number of unique productive sequences. Fisher's exact test with Benjamini-Hochberg correction, at a threshold of adjusted p below 0.01, was used to find clones that differed between time points or between blood and tumor. TCRdb holds this immuneACCESS table with in-frame rearrangements only. Some clones are missing; in checked studies, unresolved V genes explain under half, and the rest has no known cause. V and J calls and clone size are those listed in that table; D and trimming were worked out from the DNA. A total of 45,000 to 55,000 clones appear in this sample, approximately 86% of them only once. Clones ranked in the top ten supply approximately 1.8% of the sample.

About this clone: The clone's antigen remains unknown. There are no base qualities to consult, and no much larger clone falls within one base.

V is trimmed back by 4 bases and J by 4 bases, and the junction contains 8 bases that no gene match accounts for. In the germline V gene, CDR1 corresponds to MNHEY and CDR2 to SVGAGI. The CDR3 holds 15 amino acids from the cysteine to the phenylalanine. The sequence is cut down to CDR3 DNA, 45 bases in frame from base 1. The intended sense of this specimen's time point label: peripheral blood 6 weeks after treatment start. The cohort included 25 to 30 patients with locally advanced or metastatic urothelial carcinoma who were treated at Memorial Sloan Kettering on a trial protocol. Peripheral blood mononuclear cells were collected pretreatment and during treatment, with between 1 and 8 total time points obtained per patient. The Qiagen DNeasy Blood extraction kit was used to purify genomic DNA from total PBMCs and tumor samples. PBMCs were collected pretreatment and during treatment, and were isolated and stored as previously described.

The receptor chain draws on TRBV6-5 and TRBJ1-2; the central 8 bases match TRBD1. The source of this sequence is a man between 50 and 59 years old with urothelial cancer. Sequencing was performed on PBMCs, taken around atezolizumab (anti-PD-L1) treatment. CDR3 loop: CASSFRGQGVYGYTF. The nucleotides are TGTGCCAGCAGTTTCCGTGGACAGGGCGTCTATGGCTACACCTTC.